This T cell receptor (beta chain) comes out of a study of monozygotic twins with inflammatory bowel disease. Reprocessing the 5' RACE reads, TCRdb reports a single entry for every CDR3 protein and omits DNA. This table holds about 99,000 distinct CDR3 sequences. CDR3 length: 14 amino acids. Germline V gene lookup returns CDR1 SGHTA and CDR2 FQGTGA. This chain uses TRBV7-3 with TRBJ1-1. The sequence was collected from a human donor with ulcerative colitis or Crohn's disease, or a healthy co-twin of an affected twin (not recorded which). The sequenced sample was blood. The CDR3 sequence: CASRSDNRNTEAFF.